This record concerns one T cell receptor (beta chain) sequence. In its sample, this clonotype was seen a few times. Its recognized antigen is unknown. Nothing much larger sits one base from this clone, and base qualities are not available. The trim is 3 bases for V and 8 bases for J, with a gap of 17 bases between the germline ends. The CDR3 spans 15 residues, from the cysteine through the phenylalanine. Left in the record is the CDR3 DNA by itself, 45 bases read in frame from the first base. The sample comes from a study of CD8 T cells in ankylosing spondylitis (dated by TCRdb to between 2016 and 2019). The study in broad terms: T cell receptor beta repertoires were profiled in healthy donors and ankylosing spondylitis patients so that disease-linked TCR variants could be found. The whole study cohort included 90 to 120 healthy donors and 25 ankylosing spondylitis patients. Peripheral blood was sampled, and synovial fluid was also collected from ankylosing spondylitis patients.

The reads were generated on an Illumina HiSeq 2500. Quantitative 5'-RACE with molecular barcodes was the method used to prepare the TCR beta libraries. As for how the authors treated the data: A new computational method, built on a probabilistic model of VDJ rearrangement, was used to identify disease-linked TCR variants. TCRdb ran its own pipeline on the public reads, namely fastp trimming at Q25 and MiXCR clone calling, and kept in-frame beta chains. Here each entry gathers all rows of one CDR3 protein and keeps the most common genes and DNA. The V and J calls and clone size are TCRdb's, not the authors'. The sample data list approximately 250,000 distinct CDR3 sequences, and 32% of these were observed just once. Of the sample, around 4.5% is held by the ten largest clones. Points the paper makes about the study in general: The disease-linked clones were reported to be significantly enriched in matched synovial fluid samples from ankylosing spondylitis patients. Blood from ankylosing spondylitis patients appeared to be characterized by a TCR beta motif composed of eight or nine highly homologous amino acid variants. A CD8+ phenotype was shown by the disease-linked clones, which were found at relatively low frequencies in peripheral blood. Some motif variants were previously reported in synovial fluid and blood of reactive arthritis patients, suggesting common disease-initiation mechanisms.

This sequence uses TRBV12-3 or TRBV12-4 and TRBJ1-3; the D region possibly corresponds to TRBD1 (6 bases align). Sequencing was performed on blood, either unsorted or a sorted T cell fraction (not recorded which). This clonotype was obtained from a male donor with ankylosing spondylitis or in good health (not recorded which). CDR3 region: CASSFSGTWEDTIYF. The bases read TGTGCCAGCAGTTTCTCCGGGACATGGGAGGACACCATATATTTT.